Below are 26 T cell receptor beta chains sequenced from a single sample in a study of cytomegalovirus exposure and HLA in healthy donors (dated by TCRdb to about 2017). The library was built by means of the immunoSEQ multiplex PCR assay. The multiplex PCR relied on a mix of 60 forward primers for TCR Vbeta segments and 13 reverse primers for TCR Jbeta segments. The clones in this table, taken by TCRdb from immuneACCESS, are in-frame only. Not every clone is retained; where verified, under half of the shortfall comes from an unresolved V gene, and the cause of the rest is unknown. The sample table shows about 120,000 clones, and over 70% are seen once. The ten largest clones capture 4.1% of the sample. Sequencing was done on a sample of PBMCs. These receptors were obtained from a woman between 35 and 50 years old in good health and CMV-seronegative.

The count of this clone is one. This chain links TRBV5-6 with TRBJ2-3; TRBD2 might be the D (6 bases). The germline gives CDR1 SGHDT, CDR2 YYEEEE. This CDR3 spans 14 amino acids. Trimming cost V 1 base and J 3 bases, with 9 bases left between them. The DNA of the CDR3 is TGTGCCAGCAGCTTGCCCCGGGGGACAGATACGCAGTATTTT. It specifies CASSLPRGTDTQYF. The variable domain in full, completed from reference TRBV5-6 and TRBJ2-3, reads DAGVTQSPTHLIKTRGQQVTLRCSPKSGHDTVSWYQQALGQGPQFIFQYYEEEERQRGNFPDRFSGHQFPNYSSELNVNALLLGDSALYLCASSLPRGTDTQYFGPGTRLTVL.

The chain links TRBV7-6 to TRBJ1-1, with TRBD1 identical over 9 bases. Germline V CDR1 and CDR2: SGHVS, FNYEAQ. After removal of 0 bases from V and 5 bases from J, the junction contained 4 bases not matched to a gene. This CDR3 region has 15 residues. The CDR3 DNA follows: TGTGCCAGCAGCTTAGCGGCGACAGGGGGGACTGAAGCTTTCTTT. This codes for CASSLAATGGTEAFF. Supplemented by reference TRBV7-6 and TRBJ1-1, the full variable domain reads GAGVSQSPRYKVTKRGQDVALRCDPISGHVSLYWYRQALGQGPEFLTYFNYEAQQDKSGLPNDRFSAERPEGSISTLTIQRTEQRDSAMYRCASSLAATGGTEAFFGQGTRLTVV.

The rearrangement uses TRBV7-8 and TRBJ1-6; 11 bases agree with TRBD1. The CDR3 extends over 19 amino acids. The germline gives CDR1 SGHVS, CDR2 FQNEAQ. The J segment lost 1 base and the V segment lost 6 bases, leaving 11 bases of the junction unmatched. CDR3 in DNA: TGTGCCAGCAGTGTTGGACAGGGGGCTAGTAGGTCCTATAATTCACCCCTCCACTTT. It is translated as CASSVGQGASRSYNSPLHF. The entire variable domain, with the rest obtained from reference TRBV7-8 and TRBJ1-6, is as follows: GAGVSQSPRYKVAKRGQDVALRCDPISGHVSLFWYQQALGQGPEFLTYFQNEAQLDKSGLPSDRFFAERPEGSVSTLKIQRTQQEDSAVYLCASSVGQGASRSYNSPLHFGNGTRLTVT.

J is TRBJ1-1 and V is TRBV6-5; TRBD1 aligns across 8 bases. V trimming: 7 bases; J trimming: 0 bases; junction bases outside the gene matches: 4. The CDR3 totals 14 residues. Germline CDR1 MNHEY, CDR2 SVGAGI. CDR3 bases: TGTGCCAGCAACCAGGGGGCGGTGAACACTGAAGCTTTCTTT. Its protein product is CASNQGAVNTEAFF.

This clone turned up a few times. The chain has TRBV7-3 and TRBJ2-2; tentative D call: TRBD2 (6 bases). There are 16 residues in the CDR3. Germline V lookup: CDR1 SGHTA, CDR2 FQGTGA. V lost 5 bases to trimming and J lost 3 bases, with 16 bases between them. The CDR3 is CASSQNARGYTGELFF. CDR3 nucleotide sequence: TGTGCCAGCAGCCAAAATGCCCGGGGGTACACCGGGGAGCTGTTTTTT.

J is TRBJ1-4 and V is TRBV5-6; D might be TRBD1 (5 bases). The CDR3 is 17 residues long. V gave up 1 base and J gave up 4 bases, with 17 bases separating them. The germline CDR1 and CDR2 sequences are SGHDT and YYEEEE. This chain's CDR3 is CASSLSGNQFGNEKLFF. The DNA of the CDR3 is TGTGCCAGCAGCTTGTCAGGGAATCAGTTTGGTAATGAAAAACTGTTTTTT.

The V and J genes are TRBV5-5 and TRBJ2-1; TRBD1 matches at 9 bases. The CDR3 covers 14 residues. CDR1 and CDR2 (germline): SGHKS, YYEKEE (reference sequence). Trimming took 2 bases from V and 11 from J; bases not matched to a gene: 8. CDR3 sequence reads: CASSFAGTGKQQFF. DNA of the CDR3: TGTGCCAGCAGCTTTGCCGGGACAGGGAAACAGCAGTTCTTC.

The chain links TRBV18 to TRBJ2-7, with 9 nucleotides matching TRBD1. CDR1 and CDR2 from the germline V gene are KGHSH and LQKENI. Unmatched junction bases numbered 2, after V lost 3 bases and J lost 2 bases. The CDR3 has 14 amino acids. This CDR3 reads CASSPRQGAYEQYF. The CDR3 DNA reads TGTGCCAGCTCACCTAGACAGGGGGCCTACGAGCAGTACTTC.

The chain couples TRBV30 to TRBJ2-1; D unclear. Germline lookup yields CDR1 GTSNPN and CDR2 SVGIG (reference sequence). Trimming cost V 0 bases and J 8 bases, with 8 bases left between them. The CDR3 has 12 amino acids. As DNA, the CDR3 is TGTGCCTGGAGTGTAGCTAACGATGAGCAGTTCTTC. It codes for CAWSVANDEQFF.

This clone was detected only a few times. This sequence joins TRBV28 and TRBJ2-2; TRBD1 aligns across 9 bases. Per germline, CDR1 MDHEN and CDR2 SYDVKM. The CDR3 length is 14 residues. V shed 7 bases and J 5 bases; nucleotides not matched to a gene: 5. This chain's CDR3 is CASTRQGGTGELFF. CDR3 coding DNA: TGTGCCAGCACCCGACAGGGGGGGACCGGGGAGCTGTTTTTT.

The chain recombines TRBV6-4 with TRBJ1-1, with D perhaps matching TRBD1 (5 bases). Germline CDR1 and CDR2: MRHNA and SNTAGT. V lost 5 bases and J lost 5, with 18 bases in between. This CDR3 contains 15 residues. The CDR3, as DNA: TGTGCCAGCAGTTACGGCCGAAGAAGGGGTACTGAAGCTTTCTTT. Its protein is CASSYGRRRGTEAFF.

This chain links TRBV9 with TRBJ2-1, with a weak D call TRBD2 (6 bases). V was pared by 4 bases and J by 4 bases, with 21 bases between. The CDR3 loop spans 17 amino acids. Germline loops: CDR1 SGDLS, CDR2 YYNGEE. CDR3 bases: TGTGCCAGCAGCCCCACTCCCACTAGCCGGGTTTACAATGAGCAGTTCTTC. Translation: CASSPTPTSRVYNEQFF.

This chain joins TRBV9 and TRBJ2-3, with 9 bases that match TRBD1. CDR1 SGDLS and CDR2 YYNGEE come from the germline V gene. The CDR3 extends over 16 amino acids. V gave up 1 base and J gave up 2 bases; unmatched junction bases: 5. The CDR3 DNA reads TGTGCCAGCAGCGTATCGGACAGGGGCCCCACAGATACGCAGTATTTT. The encoded protein is CASSVSDRGPTDTQYF.

The genes are TRBV7-2 and TRBJ2-1, with a weak D call TRBD2 (5 bases). V dropped 4 bases and J dropped 0 bases, with 16 bases sitting between them. There are 17 residues in the CDR3. CDR1 SGHTA and CDR2 FQGNSA come from the germline V gene. For the CDR3, the DNA is TGTGCCAGCAGCTCCCGCAGAGGTGGGAGCTCCTACAATGAGCAGTTCTTC. Its translation is CASSSRRGGSSYNEQFF.

This rearrangement joins TRBV5-4 to TRBJ1-2; 8 nucleotides agree with TRBD1. The length of the CDR3 is 14 residues. Germline trimming cut 3 bases from V and 2 bases from J; bases unmatched to any gene: 3. The germline gives CDR1 SGHNT, CDR2 YYREEE (reference sequence). The CDR3 is CASSWDRLNYGYTF. CDR3 nucleotide sequence: TGTGCCAGCAGCTGGGACAGGCTAAACTATGGCTACACCTTC.

V gene TRBV5-1 combines with J gene TRBJ1-2; 7 bases line up with TRBD1. Germline values: CDR1 SGHRS, CDR2 YFSETQ. The CDR3 extends over 14 amino acids. The ends lost 0 bases at V and 7 bases at J; junction bases unmatched: 6. CDR3 sequence (DNA): TGCGCCAGCAGCTTGGATCAGGGACAGAGTGGCTACACCTTC. Amino acids: CASSLDQGQSGYTF.

The V gene is TRBV7-2, the J gene TRBJ2-7; TRBD1 might be the D (5 bases). The CDR3 totals 14 residues. V was clipped by 5 bases and J by 4 bases, with 15 bases between them. Germline-derived CDR1 and CDR2 are SGHTA and FQGNSA. The CDR3 sequence is CASSPPGRKYEQYF. CDR3 DNA: TGTGCCAGCAGCCCCCCAGGGCGAAAATACGAGCAGTACTTC. The entire variable domain, with the rest obtained from reference TRBV7-2 and TRBJ2-7, is as follows: GAGVSQSPSNKVTEKGKDVELRCDPISGHTALYWYRQSLGQGLEFLIYFQGNSAPDKSGLPSDRFSAERTGGSVSTLTIQRTQQEDSAVYLCASSPPGRKYEQYFGPGTRLTVT.

In this sample, this clone turned up a few times. The chain joins TRBV14 to TRBJ2-1, with a weak D call TRBD2 (6 bases). Trimming removed 3 bases at V and 3 bases at J, with 15 bases between. The CDR3 spans 16 residues. From germline, CDR1 is SGHDN and CDR2 FVKESK. CDR3 protein: CASSQSTRGYYNEQFF. The CDR3 DNA sequence: TGTGCCAGCAGCCAGTCCACTCGGGGGTACTACAATGAGCAGTTCTTC.

The rearrangement uses TRBV7-3 and TRBJ2-3; 7 nucleotides align to TRBD1. The trim removed 9 bases at V and 1 base at J, leaving 7 bases unmatched. The V gene's germline CDR1 is SGHTA and CDR2 FQGTGA. This CDR3 has 14 residues. The DNA of the CDR3 is TGTGCCAGTCAGACAGGGTCAGGCACAGATACGCAGTATTTT. This translates into CASQTGSGTDTQYF.

J is TRBJ1-1 and V is TRBV5-1; a weak D match, TRBD1 (5 bases). Germline loops: CDR1 SGHRS, CDR2 YFSETQ. The CDR3 consists of 15 residues. The V gene lost 0 bases and the J gene lost 10 bases, with 19 bases spanning the gap. The CDR3 coding sequence is TGCGCCAGCAGCTTGGGCGCCAGGGAGGTAAGAAGAGCTTTCTTT. As protein: CASSLGAREVRRAFF. Based on the CDR3 plus reference TRBV5-1 and TRBJ1-1, the full variable domain is KAGVTQTPRYLIKTRGQQVTLSCSPISGHRSVSWYQQTPGQGLQFLFEYFSETQRNKGNFPGRFSGRQFSNSRSEMNVSTLELGDSALYLCASSLGAREVRRAFFGQGTRLTVV.

The rearrangement uses TRBV7-9 and TRBJ1-1; a weak D match, TRBD1 (5 bases). V was trimmed by 5 bases and J by 4 bases, leaving 11 bases between them. Germline CDR1 reads SEHNR; CDR2 reads FQNEAQ (reference sequence). The CDR3 extends over 13 amino acids. CDR3 region: CASSPETVTEAFF. CDR3 in DNA: TGTGCCAGCAGCCCCGAGACAGTCACTGAAGCTTTCTTT. Full variable domain (rest looked up from reference TRBV7-9 and TRBJ1-1): DTGVSQNPRHKITKRGQNVTFRCDPISEHNRLYWYRQTLGQGPEFLTYFQNEAQLEKSRLLSDRFSAERPKGSFSTLEIQRTEQGDSAMYLCASSPETVTEAFFGQGTRLTVV.

The sample holds a few counts of this clone. The chain uses TRBV19 and TRBJ2-2, with D tentatively TRBD1 (6 bases). This CDR3 is 15 amino acids long. Trimming stripped 4 bases from V and 0 bases from J, with 9 bases between. Germline V gene data show CDR1 as LNHDA and CDR2 as SQIVND (reference sequence). CDR3 DNA sequence: TGTGCCAGTAGTACCCGACAGGCGAACACCGGGGAGCTGTTTTTT. This gives the protein CASSTRQANTGELFF. The entire variable domain, with the rest obtained from reference TRBV19 and TRBJ2-2, is as follows: DGGITQSPKYLFRKEGQNVTLSCEQNLNHDAMYWYRQDPGQGLRLIYYSQIVNDFQKGDIAEGYSVSREKKESFPLTVTSAQKNPTAFYLCASSTRQANTGELFFGEGSRLTVL.

The chain couples TRBV6-1 to TRBJ2-2; 7 bases match TRBD2. CDR1 and CDR2 from the germline V gene are MNHNS and SASEGT. After removal of 2 bases from V and 13 bases from J, the junction contained 4 bases not matched to a gene. This CDR3 contains 12 residues. The CDR3 spells CASSELAEGLFF. CDR3 in DNA: TGTGCCAGCAGTGAACTAGCGGAGGGGCTGTTTTTT.

The V gene is TRBV9, the J gene TRBJ1-2; D uncertain. The germline CDR1 and CDR2 sequences are SGDLS and YYNGEE. V was cut by 4 bases and J by 3 bases, with 13 bases left in between. The CDR3 totals 14 residues. CDR3 DNA: TGTGCCAGCAGCCAAACGGGAGTAGACTATGGCTACACCTTC. It specifies CASSQTGVDYGYTF.

This chain connects TRBV7-9 to TRBJ2-7, with a possible D match to TRBD1 (5 bases). The germline CDR1 and CDR2 sequences are SEHNR and FQNEAQ (reference sequence). V was clipped by 10 bases and J by 4 bases, with 23 bases between them. The CDR3 sequence is 15 residues long. In DNA form, the CDR3 reads TGTGCCATAAGCAGTGGCGTTGACAGTTTTTACGAGCAGTACTTC. As protein: CAISSGVDSFYEQYF.

The chain uses TRBV11-2 and TRBJ1-1; a possible D gene is TRBD1 (5 bases). Deletions cut 1 base from V and 4 bases from J, with 13 bases between. The CDR3 covers 15 residues. Germline CDR1 SGHAT, CDR2 FQNNGV. This CDR3 reads CASSLVQGWSTEAFF. The CDR3 DNA is TGTGCCAGCAGCTTAGTTCAGGGTTGGAGCACTGAAGCTTTCTTT.